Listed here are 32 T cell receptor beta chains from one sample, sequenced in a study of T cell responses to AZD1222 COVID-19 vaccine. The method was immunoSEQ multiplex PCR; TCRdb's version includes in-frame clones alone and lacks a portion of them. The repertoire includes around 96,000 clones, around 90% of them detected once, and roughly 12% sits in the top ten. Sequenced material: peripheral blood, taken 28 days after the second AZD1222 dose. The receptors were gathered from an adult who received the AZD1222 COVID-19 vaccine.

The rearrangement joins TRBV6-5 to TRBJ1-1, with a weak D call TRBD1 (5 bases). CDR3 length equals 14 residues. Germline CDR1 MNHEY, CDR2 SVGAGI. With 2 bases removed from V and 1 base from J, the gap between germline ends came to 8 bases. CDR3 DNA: TGTGCCAGCAGTTACGGTCAGGGGAACACTGAAGCTTTCTTT. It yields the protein CASSYGQGNTEAFF.

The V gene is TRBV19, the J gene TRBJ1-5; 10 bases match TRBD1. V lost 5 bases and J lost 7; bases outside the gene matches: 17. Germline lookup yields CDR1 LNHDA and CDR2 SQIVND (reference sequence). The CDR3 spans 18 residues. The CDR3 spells CASSVITGTGVSGQPQHF. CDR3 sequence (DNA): TGTGCCAGTAGTGTCATAACCGGGACAGGGGTTTCGGGACAGCCCCAGCATTTT.

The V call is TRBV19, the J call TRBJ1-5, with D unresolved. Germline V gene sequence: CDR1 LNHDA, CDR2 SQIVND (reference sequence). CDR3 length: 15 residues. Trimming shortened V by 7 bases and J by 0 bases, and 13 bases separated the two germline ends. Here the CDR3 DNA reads TGTGCCAGTATCCAGCAGGCCGGTAGCAATCAGCCCCAGCATTTT. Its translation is CASIQQAGSNQPQHF.

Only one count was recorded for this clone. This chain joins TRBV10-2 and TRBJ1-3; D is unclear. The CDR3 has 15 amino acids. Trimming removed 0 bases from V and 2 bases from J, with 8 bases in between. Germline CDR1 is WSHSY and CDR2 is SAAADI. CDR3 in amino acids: CASSESGRPGNTIYF. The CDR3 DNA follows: TGCGCCAGCAGTGAGTCGGGCCGCCCTGGAAACACCATATATTTT.

CDR3 in DNA: TGTGCCATCAGAGGGACTAGCGGGACGCCCCCCGGGGAGCTGTTTTTT. Its protein product is CAIRGTSGTPPGELFF. The rearrangement joins TRBV10-3 to TRBJ2-2; TRBD2 matches at 13 bases. The germline gives CDR1 ENHRY, CDR2 SYGVKD. V lost 6 bases and J lost 6; bases outside the gene matches: 7. The CDR3 consists of 16 residues.

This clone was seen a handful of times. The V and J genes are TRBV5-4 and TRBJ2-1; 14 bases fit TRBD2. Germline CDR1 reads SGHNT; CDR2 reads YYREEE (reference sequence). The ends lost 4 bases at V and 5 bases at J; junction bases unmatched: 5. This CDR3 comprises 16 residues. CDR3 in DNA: TGTGCCAGCAGCCGTGGACTAGCGGGAGGTAACAATGAGCAGTTCTTC. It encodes CASSRGLAGGNNEQFF. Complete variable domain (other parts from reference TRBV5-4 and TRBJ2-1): ETGVTQSPTHLIKTRGQQVTLRCSSQSGHNTVSWYQQALGQGPQFIFQYYREEENGRGNFPPRFSGLQFPNYSSELNVNALELDDSALYLCASSRGLAGGNNEQFFGPGTRLTVL.

The CDR3 spells CASSRWGEISYEQYF. The CDR3 DNA sequence: TGTGCCAGCAGCCGCTGGGGGGAAATCTCCTACGAGCAGTACTTC. The V gene is TRBV5-8, the J gene TRBJ2-7; TRBD2 might be the D (6 bases). V was pared by 4 bases and J by 0 bases, with 14 bases between. From germline, CDR1 is SGHTS and CDR2 YDEGEE. This CDR3 has 15 residues.

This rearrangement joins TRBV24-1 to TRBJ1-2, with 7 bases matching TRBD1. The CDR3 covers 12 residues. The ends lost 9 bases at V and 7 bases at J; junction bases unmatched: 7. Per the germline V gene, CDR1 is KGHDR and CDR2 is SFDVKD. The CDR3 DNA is TGTGCCACCGGAGGACAGGTCGGTGGCTACACCTTC. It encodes CATGGQVGGYTF.

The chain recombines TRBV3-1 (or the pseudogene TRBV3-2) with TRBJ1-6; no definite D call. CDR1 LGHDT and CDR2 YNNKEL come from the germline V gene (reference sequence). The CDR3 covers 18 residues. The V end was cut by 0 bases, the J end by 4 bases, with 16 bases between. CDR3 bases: TGTGCCAGCAGCCAAGACTATGGAGGGCTCGTATATAATTCACCCCTCCACTTT. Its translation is CASSQDYGGLVYNSPLHF.

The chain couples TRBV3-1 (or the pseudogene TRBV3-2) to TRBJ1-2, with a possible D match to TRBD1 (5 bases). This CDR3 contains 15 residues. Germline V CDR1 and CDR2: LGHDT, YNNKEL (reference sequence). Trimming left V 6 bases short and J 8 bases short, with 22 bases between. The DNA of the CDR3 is TGTGCCAGCAGTCAACCGGGACCGATCCCTCGGGGCTACACCTTC. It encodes CASSQPGPIPRGYTF.

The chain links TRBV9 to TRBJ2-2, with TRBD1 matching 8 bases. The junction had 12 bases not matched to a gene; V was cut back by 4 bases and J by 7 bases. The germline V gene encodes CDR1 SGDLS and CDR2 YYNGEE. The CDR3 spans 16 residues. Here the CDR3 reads CASSTGTGLSGGELFF. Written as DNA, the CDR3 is TGTGCCAGCAGCACCGGGACAGGTCTATCGGGCGGGGAGCTGTTTTTT.

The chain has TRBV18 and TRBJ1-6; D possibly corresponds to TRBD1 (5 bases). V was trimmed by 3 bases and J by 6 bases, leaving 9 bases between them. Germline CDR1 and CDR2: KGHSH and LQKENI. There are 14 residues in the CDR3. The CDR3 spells CASSPQQGNSPLHF. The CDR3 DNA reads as TGTGCCAGCTCACCGCAGCAGGGTAATTCACCCCTCCACTTT.

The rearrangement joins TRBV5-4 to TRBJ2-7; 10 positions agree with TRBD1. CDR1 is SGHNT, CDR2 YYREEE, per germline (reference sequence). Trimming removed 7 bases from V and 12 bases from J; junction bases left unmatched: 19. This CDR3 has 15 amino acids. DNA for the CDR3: TGTGCCAGCGGGATTATGGGACAGGGGACTCCCCGTCTGTACTTC. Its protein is CASGIMGQGTPRLYF. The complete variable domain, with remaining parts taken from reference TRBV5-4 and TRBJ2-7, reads ETGVTQSPTHLIKTRGQQVTLRCSSQSGHNTVSWYQQALGQGPQFIFQYYREEENGRGNFPPRFSGLQFPNYSSELNVNALELDDSALYLCASGIMGQGTPRLYFGPGTRLTVT.

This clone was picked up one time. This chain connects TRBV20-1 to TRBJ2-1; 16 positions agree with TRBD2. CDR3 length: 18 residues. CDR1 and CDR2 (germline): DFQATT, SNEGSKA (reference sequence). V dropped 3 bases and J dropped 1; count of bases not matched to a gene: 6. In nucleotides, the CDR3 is TGCAGTGCTAGTAAGGGACTAGCGGGGGGGCGGTCCTACAATGAGCAGTTCTTC. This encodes CSASKGLAGGRSYNEQFF.

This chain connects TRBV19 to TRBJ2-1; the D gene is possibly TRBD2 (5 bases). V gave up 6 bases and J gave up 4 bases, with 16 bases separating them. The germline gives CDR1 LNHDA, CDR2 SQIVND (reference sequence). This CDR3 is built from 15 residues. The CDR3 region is CASRVQRSHYNEQFF. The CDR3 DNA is TGTGCCAGTAGGGTCCAGCGGAGCCATTACAATGAGCAGTTCTTC. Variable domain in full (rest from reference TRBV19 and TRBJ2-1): DGGITQSPKYLFRKEGQNVTLSCEQNLNHDAMYWYRQDPGQGLRLIYYSQIVNDFQKGDIAEGYSVSREKKESFPLTVTSAQKNPTAFYLCASRVQRSHYNEQFFGPGTRLTVL.

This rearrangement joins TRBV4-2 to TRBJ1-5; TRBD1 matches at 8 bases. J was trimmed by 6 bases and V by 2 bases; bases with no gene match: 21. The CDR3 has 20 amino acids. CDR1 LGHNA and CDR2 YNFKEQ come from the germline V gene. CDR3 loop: CASSQRYPPEDREGSQPQHF. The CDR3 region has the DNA TGTGCCAGCAGCCAACGCTACCCCCCGGAGGACAGGGAGGGAAGTCAGCCCCAGCATTTT.

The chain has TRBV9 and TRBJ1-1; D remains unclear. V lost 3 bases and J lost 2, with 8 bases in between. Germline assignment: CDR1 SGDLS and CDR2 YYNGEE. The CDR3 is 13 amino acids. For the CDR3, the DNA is TGTGCCAGCAGCGCGGGCCTCAACACTGAAGCTTTCTTT. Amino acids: CASSAGLNTEAFF.

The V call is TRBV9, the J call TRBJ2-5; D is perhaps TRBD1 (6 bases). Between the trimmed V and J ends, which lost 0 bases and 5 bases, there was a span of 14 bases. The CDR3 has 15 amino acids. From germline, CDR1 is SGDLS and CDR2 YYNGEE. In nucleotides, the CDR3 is TGTGCCAGCAGCGTAGCAGGGGTGGGCAGTGAGACCCAGTACTTC. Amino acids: CASSVAGVGSETQYF.

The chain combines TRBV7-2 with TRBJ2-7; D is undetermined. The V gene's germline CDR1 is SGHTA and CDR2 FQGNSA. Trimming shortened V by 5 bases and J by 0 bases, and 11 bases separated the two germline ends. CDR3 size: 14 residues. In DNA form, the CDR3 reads TGTGCCAGCAGCGCATGGGCGCACTCCTACGAGCAGTACTTC. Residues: CASSAWAHSYEQYF. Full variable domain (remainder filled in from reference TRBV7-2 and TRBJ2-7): GAGVSQSPSNKVTEKGKDVELRCDPISGHTALYWYRQSLGQGLEFLIYFQGNSAPDKSGLPSDRFSAERTGGSVSTLTIQRTQQEDSAVYLCASSAWAHSYEQYFGPGTRLTVT.

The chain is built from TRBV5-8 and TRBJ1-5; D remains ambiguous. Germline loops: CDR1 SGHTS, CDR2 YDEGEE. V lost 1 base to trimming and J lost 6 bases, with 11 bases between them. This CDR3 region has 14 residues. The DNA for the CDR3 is TGTGCCAGCAGCTTGTTGGCCTCACCTCAGCCCCAGCATTTT. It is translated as CASSLLASPQPQHF.

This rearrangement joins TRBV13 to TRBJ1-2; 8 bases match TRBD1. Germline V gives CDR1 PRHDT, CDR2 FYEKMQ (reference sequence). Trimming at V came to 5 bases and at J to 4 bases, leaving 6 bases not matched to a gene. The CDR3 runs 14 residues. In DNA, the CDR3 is TGTGCCAGCAGCAGGGGACAGGAGTCCTATGGCTACACCTTC. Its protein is CASSRGQESYGYTF.

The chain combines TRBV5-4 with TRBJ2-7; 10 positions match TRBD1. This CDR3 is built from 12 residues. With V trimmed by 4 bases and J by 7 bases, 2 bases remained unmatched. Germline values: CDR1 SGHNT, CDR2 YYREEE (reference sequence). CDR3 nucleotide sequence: TGTGCCAGCAGCCGGGACAGGGGAGAGCAGTACTTC. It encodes CASSRDRGEQYF.

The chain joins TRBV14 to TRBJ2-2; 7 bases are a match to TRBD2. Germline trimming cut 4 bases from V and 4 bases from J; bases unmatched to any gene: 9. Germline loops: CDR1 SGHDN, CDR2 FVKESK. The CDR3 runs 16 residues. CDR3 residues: CASSLSAGVPTGELFF. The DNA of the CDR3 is TGTGCCAGCAGCCTCAGCGCGGGAGTGCCCACCGGGGAGCTGTTTTTT.

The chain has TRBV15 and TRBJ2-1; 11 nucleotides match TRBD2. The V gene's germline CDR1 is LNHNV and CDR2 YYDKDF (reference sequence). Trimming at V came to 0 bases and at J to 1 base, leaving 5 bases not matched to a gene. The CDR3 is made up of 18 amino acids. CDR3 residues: CATSREKASGGSYNEQFF. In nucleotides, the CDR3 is TGTGCCACCAGCAGAGAGAAGGCTAGCGGGGGGTCCTACAATGAGCAGTTCTTC. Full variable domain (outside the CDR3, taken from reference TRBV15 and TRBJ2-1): DAMVIQNPRYQVTQFGKPVTLSCSQTLNHNVMYWYQQKSSQAPKLLFHYYDKDFNNEADTPDNFQSRRPNTSFCFLDIRSPGLGDTAMYLCATSREKASGGSYNEQFFGPGTRLTVL.

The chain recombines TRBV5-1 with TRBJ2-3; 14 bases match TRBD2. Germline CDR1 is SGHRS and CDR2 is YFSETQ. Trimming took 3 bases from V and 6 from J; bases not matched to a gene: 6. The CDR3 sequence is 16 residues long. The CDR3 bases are TGCGCCAGCAGCTACGGGACTAGCGGGAGTGGGGATACGCAGTATTTT. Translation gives CASSYGTSGSGDTQYF.

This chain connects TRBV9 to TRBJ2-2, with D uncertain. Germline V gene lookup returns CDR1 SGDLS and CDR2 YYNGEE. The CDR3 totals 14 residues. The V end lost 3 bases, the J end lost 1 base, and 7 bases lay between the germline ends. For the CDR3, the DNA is TGTGCCAGCAGCGCACAGAGGAACACCGGGGAGCTGTTTTTT. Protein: CASSAQRNTGELFF. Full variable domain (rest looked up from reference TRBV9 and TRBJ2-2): DSGVTQTPKHLITATGQRVTLRCSPRSGDLSVYWYQQSLDQGLQFLIQYYNGEERAKGNILERFSAQQFPDLHSELNLSSLELGDSALYFCASSAQRNTGELFFGEGSRLTVL.

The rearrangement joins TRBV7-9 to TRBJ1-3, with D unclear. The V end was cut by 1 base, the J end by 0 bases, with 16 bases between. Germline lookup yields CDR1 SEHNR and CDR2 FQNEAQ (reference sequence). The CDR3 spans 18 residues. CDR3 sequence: CASSLEKGVIYSGNTIYF. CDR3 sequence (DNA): TGTGCCAGCAGCTTAGAGAAGGGAGTCATATACTCTGGAAACACCATATATTTT.

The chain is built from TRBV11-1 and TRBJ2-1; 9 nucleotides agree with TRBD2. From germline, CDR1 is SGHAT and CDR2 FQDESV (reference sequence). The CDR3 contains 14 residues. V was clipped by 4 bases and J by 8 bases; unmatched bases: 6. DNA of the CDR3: TGTGCCAGCAGCTCTGATAGCGGGAGCTATGAGCAGTTCTTC. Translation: CASSSDSGSYEQFF.

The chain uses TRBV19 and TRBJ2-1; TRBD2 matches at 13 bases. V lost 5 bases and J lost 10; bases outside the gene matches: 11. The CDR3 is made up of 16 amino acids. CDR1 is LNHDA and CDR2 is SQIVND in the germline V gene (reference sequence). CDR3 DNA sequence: TGTGCCAGTAGTCCCCCCGGGACTAGCGGGGTTCGGGAGCAGTTCTTC. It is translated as CASSPPGTSGVREQFF.

CDR3 DNA sequence: TGTGCCAGCAGTCAACGGACAGGCGGATCTGGAAACACCATATATTTT. Protein: CASSQRTGGSGNTIYF. This chain links TRBV7-9 with TRBJ1-3, with 7 positions matching TRBD1. With V trimmed by 6 bases and J by 1 base, 9 bases remained unmatched. The CDR3 loop spans 16 amino acids. Germline V gives CDR1 SEHNR, CDR2 FQNEAQ (reference sequence).

The chain's CDR3 is CASRGQHAFF. The DNA for the CDR3 is TGTGCCAGCAGAGGACAGCACGCTTTCTTT. The chain is built from TRBV28 and TRBJ1-1, with a possible D match to TRBD1 (6 bases). CDR3 length: 10 amino acids. The V end lost 6 bases, the J end lost 11 bases, and 10 bases lay between the germline ends. CDR1 and CDR2 from the germline V gene are MDHEN and SYDVKM.

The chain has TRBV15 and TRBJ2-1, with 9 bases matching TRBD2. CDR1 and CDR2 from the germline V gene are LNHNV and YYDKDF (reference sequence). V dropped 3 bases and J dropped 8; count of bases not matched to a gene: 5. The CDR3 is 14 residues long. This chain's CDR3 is CATSRTSGFYEQFF. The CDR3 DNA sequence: TGTGCCACCAGCAGGACTAGCGGTTTCTATGAGCAGTTCTTC.